Below are 22 T cell receptor beta chains sequenced from a single sample in a study of human thymus T cells. Thymus tissue for the work was resected from patients undergoing corrective heart surgery. TCRdb's table, derived via immunoSEQ multiplex PCR, lists solely in-frame clones and lacks some. The sample includes around 120,000 clones, over 85% of them seen just once. Sequencing used thymus tissue. These receptors originate from a boy less than two years old with a congenital heart defect but otherwise immunologically healthy.

The V gene is TRBV10-3, the J gene TRBJ2-1; D gene unclear. The CDR3 totals 17 residues. Looked up from germline, CDR1 is ENHRY and CDR2 is SYGVKD. V was shortened by 5 bases and J by 0 bases, with 17 bases between the two germline ends. The CDR3 reads CAISPTGAESSYNEQFF. CDR3 coding DNA: TGTGCCATCAGTCCCACCGGCGCGGAAAGCTCCTACAATGAGCAGTTCTTC.

The chain couples TRBV7-6 to TRBJ1-5; D is uncertain. Trimming shortened V by 2 bases and J by 5 bases, and 13 bases separated the two germline ends. CDR3 length equals 15 residues. Germline CDR1 SGHVS, CDR2 FNYEAQ. The CDR3 protein is CASSLNPDGDQPQHF. In DNA, the CDR3 is TGTGCCAGCAGCTTAAATCCGGATGGGGATCAGCCCCAGCATTTT.

V gene TRBV6-5 combines with J gene TRBJ1-5, with TRBD1 matching over 8 bases. Per the germline V gene, CDR1 is MNHEY and CDR2 is SVGAGI. Unmatched junction bases numbered 10, after V lost 6 bases and J lost 6 bases. The CDR3 length is 15 residues. The CDR3 sequence is CASSQRDRSSQPQHF. As DNA, the CDR3 is TGTGCCAGCAGCCAACGGGACAGGTCGAGTCAGCCCCAGCATTTT.

The rearrangement uses TRBV5-1 and TRBJ2-5; D possibly corresponds to TRBD2 (6 bases). The CDR3 extends over 15 amino acids. Trimming removed 0 bases from V and 1 base from J, with 10 bases in between. Germline values: CDR1 SGHRS, CDR2 YFSETQ. For the CDR3, the DNA is TGCGCCAGCAGCTTGGGCGGGGCTGGCCAAGAGACCCAGTACTTC. Amino acids: CASSLGGAGQETQYF.

The chain combines TRBV10-3 with TRBJ2-7; D is uncertain. The germline CDR1 and CDR2 sequences are ENHRY and SYGVKD. The CDR3 length is 14 residues. Trimming took off 6 bases at V and 0 bases at J, with 12 bases between the two ends. The CDR3 protein is CAIRTGTTSYEQYF. CDR3 coding DNA: TGTGCCATCAGGACGGGCACTACCTCCTACGAGCAGTACTTC.

The chain has TRBV9 and TRBJ2-1; 7 bases line up with TRBD2. This CDR3 is 14 amino acids long. V trimming: 0 bases; J trimming: 7 bases; junction bases outside the gene matches: 4. In germline, CDR1 is SGDLS, CDR2 YYNGEE. Here the CDR3 DNA reads TGTGCCAGCAGCGTAGCGGGGGGAAGAAATGAGCAGTTCTTC. Translated, it gives CASSVAGGRNEQFF.

This chain connects TRBV10-3 to TRBJ1-6, with D unclear. V lost 3 bases, J lost 8 bases, and 17 bases lay in between. CDR3 length: 16 residues. Germline CDR1 ENHRY, CDR2 SYGVKD. CDR3 protein: CAISEREEAAHSPLHF. The CDR3 nucleotides are TGTGCCATCAGTGAAAGGGAGGAAGCGGCGCATTCACCCCTCCACTTT.

This clone was counted once. This sequence joins TRBV7-8 and TRBJ2-5; possibly TRBD2 for D (5 bases). Trimming removed 5 bases from V and 4 bases from J, with 20 bases in between. CDR1 is SGHVS, CDR2 FQNEAQ, per germline. CDR3 length equals 16 residues. CDR3 nucleotide sequence: TGTGCCAGCAGCCAAGACCATAGGCGGAGGTCAGAGACCCAGTACTTC. Translation: CASSQDHRRRSETQYF.

The CDR3 bases are TGCGCCAGCAGCCAAGACCAGCGGGGGGTAGAGACCCAGTACTTC. Translating it yields CASSQDQRGVETQYF. This chain links TRBV4-3 with TRBJ2-5; the match to TRBD2 covers 9 bases. V was clipped by 0 bases and J by 4 bases; unmatched bases: 3. Germline V gene data show CDR1 as LGHNA and CDR2 as YSLEER. The CDR3 contains 15 residues.

This CDR3 is CASSQGQGREKLFF. Written as DNA, the CDR3 is TGTGCCAGCAGTCAGGGACAGGGGCGGGAAAAACTGTTTTTT. The chain is built from TRBV6-5 and TRBJ1-4; 10 bases fit TRBD1. From germline, CDR1 is MNHEY and CDR2 SVGAGI. CDR3 size: 14 residues. Trimming took 5 bases from V and 8 from J; bases not matched to a gene: 5.

This clone has just one count. The V and J genes are TRBV5-6 and TRBJ2-5; TRBD2 is a possible D gene (6 bases). Germline CDR1 is SGHDT and CDR2 is YYEEEE. There are 16 residues in the CDR3. Trimming stripped 4 bases from V and 1 base from J, with 17 bases between. DNA for the CDR3: TGTGCCAGCAGCGCGGGGTTAGGGGACCCCCAAGAGACCCAGTACTTC. Protein product: CASSAGLGDPQETQYF.

The gene calls are TRBV25-1 and TRBJ1-2; D is perhaps TRBD1 (5 bases). Germline V gene data show CDR1 as MGHDK and CDR2 as SYGVNS. The CDR3 has 14 amino acids. V gave up 5 bases and J gave up 4 bases, with 14 bases separating them. The CDR3: CASSPHGDCYGYTF. For the CDR3, the DNA is TGTGCCAGCAGTCCCCACGGGGACTGCTATGGCTACACCTTC.

This chain links TRBV7-2 with TRBJ2-5; D is uncertain. The germline CDR1 and CDR2 sequences are SGHTA and FQGNSA. This CDR3 is built from 13 residues. V dropped 0 bases and J dropped 0 bases, with 2 bases sitting between them. CDR3 in DNA: TGTGCCAGCAGCTTAGCAAACCAAGAGACCCAGTACTTC. Translated, it gives CASSLANQETQYF.

This chain connects TRBV5-1 to TRBJ1-3; TRBD1 matches 8 bases. CDR1 is SGHRS and CDR2 is YFSETQ in the germline V gene. CDR3 length: 17 residues. Losses at the gene ends were 3 bases for V and 0 bases for J; bases not matched to a gene: 8. This chain's CDR3 is CASSSDGRGPSGNTIYF. The CDR3 DNA follows: TGCGCCAGCAGCTCGGATGGCAGGGGGCCCTCTGGAAACACCATATATTTT.

The chain links TRBV29-1 to TRBJ2-3, with D possibly being TRBD1 or TRBD2 (5 bases each). The V gene's germline CDR1 is SQVTM and CDR2 ANQGSEA. Trimming cost V 6 bases and J 0 bases, with 16 bases left between them. The CDR3 sequence is 15 residues long. CDR3 sequence reads: CSVGPRPPSTDTQYF. The DNA for the CDR3 is TGCAGCGTGGGACCTCGGCCACCTAGCACAGATACGCAGTATTTT.

The chain recombines TRBV4-2 with TRBJ2-6, with 12 bases matching TRBD1. The CDR3 spans 18 residues. Looked up from germline, CDR1 is LGHNA and CDR2 is YNFKEQ. J lost 2 bases, V lost 3 bases, and 5 bases had no gene match. CDR3 nucleotide sequence: TGTGCCAGCAGCCAGACCGGGACAGGGGGCGCTGGGGCCAACGTCCTGACTTTC. Protein sequence: CASSQTGTGGAGANVLTF.

The chain is built from TRBV4-2 and TRBJ2-7; D gene unclear. The CDR3 contains 14 residues. V was trimmed by 4 bases and J by 11 bases, leaving 21 bases between them. CDR1 and CDR2 from the germline V gene are LGHNA and YNFKEQ. CDR3 region: CASSPQGIRGMEYF. CDR3 sequence (DNA): TGTGCCAGCAGCCCCCAAGGTATTAGAGGAATGGAGTACTTC.

The chain joins TRBV9 to TRBJ2-3; 11 positions agree with TRBD2. With 4 bases clipped from V and 1 base from J, the junction kept 5 bases outside the gene matches. The CDR3 covers 16 residues. Germline V gene lookup returns CDR1 SGDLS and CDR2 YYNGEE. The CDR3 region has the DNA TGTGCCAGCAGCCCCCTGACTAGCGGGGGCACAGATACGCAGTATTTT. This translates into CASSPLTSGGTDTQYF.

This chain uses TRBV19 with TRBJ1-2, with TRBD1 matching 9 bases. Trimming cost V 6 bases and J 7 bases; bases outside gene matches: 6. The CDR3 length is 13 residues. The V gene's germline CDR1 is LNHDA and CDR2 SQIVND (reference sequence). Written as DNA, the CDR3 is TGTGCCAGTAGAGTACAGGGGGCTGGTGGCTACACCTTC. Translating gives CASRVQGAGGYTF.

The chain is built from TRBV4-3 and TRBJ2-1; 9 nucleotides align to TRBD1. CDR1 LGHNA and CDR2 YSLEER come from the germline V gene. With V trimmed by 5 bases and J by 7 bases, 18 bases remained unmatched. The CDR3 loop spans 18 amino acids. The CDR3 DNA follows: TGCGCCAGCAGCTTTTTAGCTCCATCCGGGACAGGGTGGAATGAGCAGTTCTTC. It yields the protein CASSFLAPSGTGWNEQFF.

This sequence joins TRBV5-6 and TRBJ1-2, with 7 bases matching TRBD1. The length of the CDR3 is 17 residues. Germline V gene lookup returns CDR1 SGHDT and CDR2 YYEEEE. V lost 0 bases, J lost 6 bases, and 14 bases stayed unmatched. CDR3 loop: CASSLVLPWDSTHGYTF. CDR3 DNA sequence: TGTGCCAGCAGCTTGGTCCTTCCGTGGGACAGTACCCATGGCTACACCTTC. The full variable domain, with the rest looked up from reference TRBV5-6 and TRBJ1-2, is DAGVTQSPTHLIKTRGQQVTLRCSPKSGHDTVSWYQQALGQGPQFIFQYYEEEERQRGNFPDRFSGHQFPNYSSELNVNALLLGDSALYLCASSLVLPWDSTHGYTFGSGTRLTVV.

J is TRBJ1-6 and V is TRBV19; perhaps TRBD1 as D (5 bases). The CDR3 loop spans 16 amino acids. Germline V gene data show CDR1 as LNHDA and CDR2 as SQIVND (reference sequence). V was trimmed by 5 bases and J by 11 bases, leaving 22 bases between them. Here the CDR3 DNA reads TGTGCCAGTAGTCCCGATGGGGGAGGGGAAACGGCACCCCTCCACTTT. Its protein is CASSPDGGGETAPLHF.